A single sample is the source of the 26 T cell receptor beta chains below, sequenced in a study of cytomegalovirus exposure and HLA in healthy donors. Profiled with immunoSEQ multiplex PCR; TCRdb holds only in-frame clones, not every one. Of about 130,000 clones listed, 80% to 90% are singletons. Sequencing was performed on PBMCs. These receptors all stem from a woman younger than 35 in good health and CMV-seronegative.

J is TRBJ2-5 and V is TRBV6-5, with unresolved D. CDR3 length: 15 amino acids. Germline V gene lookup returns CDR1 MNHEY and CDR2 SVGAGI. Trimming removed 6 bases from V and 5 bases from J, with 19 bases in between. CDR3 coding DNA: TGTGCCAGCAGCTCTAGGAACCTACGGTCGGAGACCCAGTACTTC. This translates into CASSSRNLRSETQYF.

This chain links TRBV19 with TRBJ2-2; 7 bases agree with TRBD1. After removal of 1 base from V and 3 bases from J, the junction contained 8 bases not matched to a gene. CDR3 length: 17 amino acids. Germline V lookup: CDR1 LNHDA, CDR2 SQIVND (reference sequence). The CDR3 reads CASSIVWNRGDTGELFF. DNA for the CDR3: TGTGCCAGTAGTATAGTATGGAACAGGGGAGACACCGGGGAGCTGTTTTTT.

The chain has TRBV30 and TRBJ1-1; TRBD1 matches at 7 bases. The CDR3 sequence is 12 residues long. V shed 3 bases and J 6 bases; nucleotides not matched to a gene: 4. The germline gives CDR1 GTSNPN, CDR2 SVGIG (reference sequence). CDR3 in amino acids: CAWRDQGAEAFF. The DNA of the CDR3 is TGTGCCTGGAGAGACCAGGGGGCTGAAGCTTTCTTT. The full variable domain, completed using reference TRBV30 and TRBJ1-1, is SQTIHQWPATLVQPVGSPLSLECTVEGTSNPNLYWYRQAAGRGLQLLFYSVGIGQISSEVPQNLSASRPQDRQFILSSKKLLLSDSGFYLCAWRDQGAEAFFGQGTRLTVV.

V gene TRBV5-4 combines with J gene TRBJ1-1; 9 nucleotides align to TRBD1. The CDR3 totals 18 residues. CDR1 and CDR2 from the germline V gene are SGHNT and YYREEE (reference sequence). V lost 0 bases, J lost 1 base, and 10 bases stayed unmatched. The CDR3 DNA sequence: TGTGCCAGCAGCTTGGACACAGGGGGCTCGGTGGGGAACACTGAAGCTTTCTTT. This translates into CASSLDTGGSVGNTEAFF.

The chain uses TRBV6-5 and TRBJ2-7; 7 bases are a match to TRBD1. Germline-derived CDR1 and CDR2 are MNHEY and SVGAGI. There are 13 residues in the CDR3. Trimming cost V 5 bases and J 4 bases; bases outside gene matches: 5. CDR3 DNA: TGTGCCAGCAGTAACCGGGACAGTTACGAGCAGTACGTC. It codes for CASSNRDSYEQYV.

The rearrangement joins TRBV28 to TRBJ2-5, with 11 nucleotides matching TRBD1. The CDR3 is 15 amino acids. From germline, CDR1 is MDHEN and CDR2 SYDVKM. V lost 7 bases to trimming and J lost 2 bases; unmatched junction nucleotides: 6. CDR3 in DNA: TGTGCCAGCATCGGGACAGGGGGTCGTCAAGAGACCCAGTACTTC. It translates to CASIGTGGRQETQYF.

The chain has TRBV10-1 and TRBJ1-5; 8 bases match TRBD1. J gave up 7 bases and V 6 bases, and 11 bases lay outside the gene matches. This CDR3 comprises 15 residues. Per germline, CDR1 WNHNN and CDR2 SYGVQD (reference sequence). CDR3 sequence reads: CASRFSDRVGQPQHF. As DNA, the CDR3 is TGCGCCAGCAGATTCTCGGACAGGGTCGGCCAGCCCCAGCATTTT.

This clone was detected only once. The J gene is TRBJ2-1, the V gene TRBV25-1; no definite D call. This CDR3 has 14 residues. Trimming stripped 7 bases from V and 0 bases from J, with 10 bases between. Germline V lookup: CDR1 MGHDK, CDR2 SYGVNS. CDR3 residues: CASTSTTSYNEQFF. The CDR3 nucleotides read TGTGCCAGCACCTCAACTACCTCCTACAATGAGCAGTTCTTC.

V gene TRBV30 combines with J gene TRBJ2-5; 7 nucleotides agree with TRBD1. This CDR3 is built from 15 residues. Germline V gives CDR1 GTSNPN, CDR2 SVGIG (reference sequence). The V gene end was trimmed by 4 bases and the J gene end by 3 bases; junction bases not matched to a gene: 11. CDR3 sequence (DNA): TGTGCCTGGATAACTAGAGACAGGGAAAAAGAGACCCAGTACTTC. Translation: CAWITRDREKETQYF.

The V call is TRBV7-2, the J call TRBJ2-1; 9 nucleotides match TRBD2. The V segment lost 3 bases and the J segment 6 bases; nucleotides outside the gene matches: 15. Germline CDR1 SGHTA, CDR2 FQGNSA. The CDR3 has 18 residues. The CDR3 DNA is TGTGCCAGCAGCTTGCGGGGTAGCGGGGGTCTCGGCTTCAATGAGCAGTTCTTC. This translates into CASSLRGSGGLGFNEQFF.

This chain joins TRBV5-1 and TRBJ1-2, with a weak D call TRBD1 (5 bases). Germline CDR1 is SGHRS and CDR2 is YFSETQ. There are 17 residues in the CDR3. The germline V and J ends were trimmed by 5 bases and 3 bases, with 23 bases remaining between them. CDR3 sequence (DNA): TGCGCCAGCAGAGGGCAGGGTAGGTCCCGTCTGCACTATGGCTACACCTTC. This translates into CASRGQGRSRLHYGYTF.

V gene TRBV4-3 combines with J gene TRBJ1-1; D possibly corresponds to TRBD1 (6 bases). This CDR3 comprises 17 residues. V was trimmed by 0 bases and J by 1 base, leaving 15 bases between them. Germline values: CDR1 LGHNA, CDR2 YSLEER. This chain's CDR3 is CASSQEGGGGGNTEAFF. The DNA of the CDR3 is TGCGCCAGCAGCCAAGAGGGCGGGGGCGGCGGGAACACTGAAGCTTTCTTT.

J is TRBJ1-5 and V is TRBV25-1; D perhaps matches TRBD1 (5 bases). Trimming took off 1 base at V and 7 bases at J, with 14 bases between the two ends. This CDR3 contains 15 residues. In germline, CDR1 is MGHDK, CDR2 SYGVNS. CDR3 sequence reads: CASSEWGKVRQPQHF. CDR3 coding DNA: TGTGCCAGCAGTGAATGGGGCAAGGTAAGACAGCCCCAGCATTTT.

V is TRBV18 and J is TRBJ2-5; 9 nucleotides line up with TRBD1. V was clipped by 2 bases and J by 7 bases; unmatched bases: 2. The germline CDR1 and CDR2 sequences are KGHSH and LQKENI. The CDR3 runs 13 residues. CDR3 sequence reads: CASSPDRGATQYF. CDR3 nucleotides: TGTGCCAGCTCACCAGACAGGGGGGCGACCCAGTACTTC.

This clone showed up just a few times. Other DNA sequences from this sample encode an identical CDR3 as well. The chain uses TRBV19 and TRBJ1-2; D is undetermined. This CDR3 spans 12 amino acids. Germline-derived CDR1 and CDR2 are LNHDA and SQIVND (reference sequence). V was pared by 3 bases and J by 6 bases, with 8 bases between. CDR3 DNA: TGTGCCAGTAGTATTCCGGGGAATGGCTACACCTTC. Translating gives CASSIPGNGYTF. The full variable domain, with the rest looked up from reference TRBV19 and TRBJ1-2, is DGGITQSPKYLFRKEGQNVTLSCEQNLNHDAMYWYRQDPGQGLRLIYYSQIVNDFQKGDIAEGYSVSREKKESFPLTVTSAQKNPTAFYLCASSIPGNGYTFGSGTRLTVV.

V is TRBV29-1 and J is TRBJ1-2; unclear D gene. V was shortened by 7 bases and J by 10 bases, with 16 bases between the two germline ends. This CDR3 has 11 residues. Germline V gene lookup returns CDR1 SQVTM and CDR2 ANQGSEA. This CDR3 is CSACHRDIYTF. CDR3 DNA sequence: TGCAGCGCGTGCCATAGAGACATCTACACCTTC.

The gene calls are TRBV18 and TRBJ2-1; 12 nucleotides match TRBD2. This CDR3 region has 16 residues. The V gene end was trimmed by 3 bases and the J gene end by 7 bases; junction bases not matched to a gene: 7. CDR1 and CDR2 from the germline V gene are KGHSH and LQKENI. The CDR3 DNA reads TGTGCCAGCTCACCGCTAGCGGGGGGGGAGCGGAATGAGCAGTTCTTC. Protein sequence: CASSPLAGGERNEQFF.

J is TRBJ2-4 and V is TRBV5-1, with TRBD1 matching 7 bases. The CDR3 length is 16 residues. Germline V gene lookup returns CDR1 SGHRS and CDR2 YFSETQ. V shed 3 bases and J 2 bases; nucleotides not matched to a gene: 8. The CDR3: CASSSFFRGTKNIQYF. CDR3 coding DNA: TGCGCCAGCAGCTCCTTCTTCAGGGGGACCAAAAACATTCAGTACTTC.

This rearrangement joins TRBV6-5 to TRBJ2-1, with 12 bases fitting TRBD2. With V trimmed by 5 bases and J by 6 bases, 5 bases remained unmatched. The CDR3 is 15 amino acids. CDR1 is MNHEY and CDR2 is SVGAGI in the germline V gene. The CDR3 reads CASSLGLAGTNEQFF. CDR3 in DNA: TGTGCCAGCAGTCTAGGACTAGCGGGGACCAATGAGCAGTTCTTC.

V is TRBV15 and J is TRBJ1-2; 7 nucleotides line up with TRBD1. V shed 4 bases and J 6 bases; nucleotides not matched to a gene: 2. This CDR3 contains 12 residues. CDR1 is LNHNV and CDR2 is YYDKDF in the germline V gene (reference sequence). CDR3 region: CATSKQGHGYTF. In DNA, the CDR3 is TGTGCCACCAGCAAACAGGGGCATGGCTACACCTTC.

This chain joins TRBV28 and TRBJ1-2, with D tentatively TRBD1 (6 bases). Trimming stripped 5 bases from V and 8 bases from J, with 21 bases between. Looked up from germline, CDR1 is MDHEN and CDR2 is SYDVKM. The CDR3 has 15 amino acids. The chain's CDR3 is CASSPSTGAGVGYTF. As DNA, the CDR3 is TGTGCCAGCAGTCCATCCACGGGGGCGGGGGTAGGCTACACCTTC.

This clone was detected once. This chain joins TRBV6-6 and TRBJ1-2, with 7 nucleotides matching TRBD1. The CDR3 consists of 13 residues. V trimming: 7 bases; J trimming: 6 bases; junction bases outside the gene matches: 8. Germline CDR1 is MNHNY and CDR2 is SVGAGI (reference sequence). The CDR3 reads CASNLGQNNGYTF. CDR3 DNA sequence: TGTGCCAGCAACCTGGGACAGAATAATGGCTACACCTTC.

The chain is built from TRBV30 and TRBJ2-5, with 9 bases that match TRBD2. The V segment lost 5 bases and the J segment 2 bases; nucleotides outside the gene matches: 3. The CDR3 has 13 amino acids. The germline V gene has CDR1 GTSNPN and CDR2 SVGIG (reference sequence). The CDR3 sequence is CAWASGAQETQYF. For the CDR3, the DNA is TGTGCCTGGGCTAGCGGGGCACAAGAGACCCAGTACTTC.

The J gene is TRBJ1-5, the V gene TRBV5-1, with 7 bases lining up with TRBD1. CDR3 size: 14 residues. Looked up from germline, CDR1 is SGHRS and CDR2 is YFSETQ. V trimming: 0 bases; J trimming: 7 bases; junction bases outside the gene matches: 4. Here the CDR3 reads CASSLEGAEQPQHF. DNA of the CDR3: TGCGCCAGCAGCTTGGAGGGGGCGGAACAGCCCCAGCATTTT.

CDR3: CASSQDLGGGDGYTF. The CDR3 coding sequence is TGTGCCAGCAGCCAAGATCTCGGCGGGGGCGATGGCTACACCTTC. The gene calls are TRBV4-2 and TRBJ1-2, with D possibly TRBD1 on 6 matching bases. CDR3 size: 15 residues. Germline CDR1 LGHNA, CDR2 YNFKEQ. V lost 0 bases to trimming and J lost 6 bases, with 14 bases between them.

This rearrangement joins TRBV28 to TRBJ2-1; TRBD2 matches 7 bases. The J segment lost 2 bases and the V segment lost 7 bases, leaving 5 bases of the junction unmatched. Germline V lookup: CDR1 MDHEN, CDR2 SYDVKM. There are 14 residues in the CDR3. Here the CDR3 DNA reads TGTGCCAGCACGGCGGGAGTGGCCTACAATGAGCAGTTCTTC. This encodes CASTAGVAYNEQFF.